The next 32 T cell receptor beta chains were all read from a single sample in a study of tumor and adjacent non-tumor tissue in lung cancer. No cell sorting was done before RNA was extracted from the tissue. Distant lung tissue was collected more than 3 cm away from the tumor edge. A modified ARM-PCR protocol with three rounds of nested PCR amplified TCRbeta. TCRdb reanalysed the multiplex PCR reads using MiXCR and keeps one entry per CDR3 protein. The sample comprises more than 55,000 distinct CDR3 sequences, 75% to 85% of which are singletons, and roughly 45% rests with the top ten. What was sequenced was distant non-tumor lung tissue. The receptors derive from a man aged 60-69 years with non-small cell lung cancer.

At least ten counts were recorded for this clonotype. The chain combines TRBV12-3 or TRBV12-4 with TRBJ1-6; D unclear. The V and J ends lost 4 bases and 8 bases respectively, with 12 bases between them. The CDR3 is 14 residues long. The CDR3 DNA follows: TGTGCCAGCAGTTGGCGGGGATTGGATTCACCCCTCCACTTT. It is translated as CASSWRGLDSPLHF.

V and J are TRBV6-2 or TRBV6-3 and TRBJ2-7, with D possibly matching TRBD1 (6 bases). The CDR3 consists of 14 residues. V was trimmed by 9 bases and J by 6 bases, leaving 21 bases between them. Germline assignment: CDR1 MNHEY and CDR2 SVGEGT. The CDR3 coding sequence is TGTGCCAGTAATACTTACCGGACAGCCTCCGAGCAGTACTTC. Encoded protein: CASNTYRTASEQYF.

A note on this clonotype: The junction and the germline gene differ at one end; a read error may be behind it. This rearrangement joins TRBV4-1 to TRBJ2-2, with TRBD2 identical over 12 bases. This CDR3 contains 18 residues. The germline V gene has CDR1 MGHRA and CDR2 YSYEKL. The DNA for the CDR3 is TGTGCCAGCAGCACGCGAACCCGACTAGCGGGAGAAACCGGGGAGCTGTTTTTT. The encoded protein is CASSTRTRLAGETGELFF.

The chain employs TRBV28 and TRBJ2-7, with TRBD2 as a possible D gene (5 bases). Germline-derived CDR1 and CDR2 are MDHEN and SYDVKM. This CDR3 has 14 residues. Trimming took 6 bases from V and 2 from J, leaving 14 bases between them. CDR3 in amino acids: CASSQSGLAYEQYF. CDR3 DNA: TGTGCCAGCAGCCAAAGCGGATTGGCCTACGAGCAGTACTTC.

Remarks on this clonotype: Given the absence of the conserved phenylalanine or tryptophan at the CDR3 end, a read error is likely. V usage is TRBV13 and J usage is TRBJ1-5, with unresolved D. The CDR3 runs to 15 residues. Germline-derived CDR1 and CDR2 are PRHDT and FYEKMQ (reference sequence). CDR3 sequence: CASSEGTRQDQPQHL. Written as DNA, the CDR3 is TGTGCCAGCAGCGAGGGAACACGCCAGGATCAGCCACAGCATCTT.

This clonotype has just one count. Compared with germline, one end of the junction differs, possibly owing to a read error. The chain employs TRBV6-2 or TRBV6-3 and TRBJ2-7, with D maybe TRBD1 (6 bases). The CDR3 covers 12 residues. From germline, CDR1 is MNHEY and CDR2 SVGEGT. The CDR3 protein is CASRATGNEQYF. CDR3 nucleotides: TGCGCCAGCAGAGCGACAGGTAACGAGCAGTACTTC.

V is TRBV19 and J is TRBJ2-7; the D gene is possibly TRBD1 (5 bases). The CDR3 loop spans 12 amino acids. V lost 5 bases and J 9 bases, leaving 14 bases between the germline ends. The germline gives CDR1 LNHDA, CDR2 SQIVND (reference sequence). The chain's CDR3 is CASSVLEGAQYF. The CDR3 DNA is TGTGCCAGTAGTGTACTTGAAGGGGCGCAGTACTTC.

The chain joins TRBV6-5 to TRBJ2-4; possible D gene TRBD1, 5 bases. The CDR3 has 17 amino acids. Trimming took 1 base from V and 3 from J, leaving 16 bases between them. Germline V CDR1 and CDR2: MNHEY, SVGAGI. CDR3 DNA: TGTGCCAGCAGTTACTTCCCAAAGGGGCACAGCAAAAACATTCAGTACTTC. Encoded protein: CASSYFPKGHSKNIQYF.

This clonotype has a handful of counts. One base away lies a much larger clone, so this may be a sequencing read error. V and J are TRBV10-3 and TRBJ1-2; TRBD1 agrees at 9 bases. Germline CDR1 ENHRY, CDR2 SYGVKD. The length of the CDR3 is 11 residues. In DNA form, the CDR3 reads TGTGTCATACAGGGGGCTGGTGGCTACACCTTC. Protein: CVIQGAGGYTF.

The rearrangement links TRBV19 to TRBJ2-1; 8 nucleotides line up with TRBD2. CDR3 length equals 15 residues. Germline values: CDR1 LNHDA, CDR2 SQIVND (reference sequence). The V and J ends lost 1 base and 11 bases, in that order; junction bases with no gene match: 10. The CDR3, as DNA: TGTGCCAGTAGTATAGGAGCGGGAGAATTCCATAAGCAGTTCTTC. This codes for CASSIGAGEFHKQFF.

This clonotype was observed a handful of times. V usage is TRBV19 and J usage is TRBJ1-1; TRBD1 is a possible D gene (6 bases). Germline CDR1 LNHDA, CDR2 SQIVND (reference sequence). CDR3 length: 12 residues. The V and J ends lost 2 bases and 5 bases respectively, with 6 bases between them. CDR3 loop: CASSIRGTEAFF. The CDR3, as DNA: TGTGCCAGTAGTATAAGGGGGACTGAAGCTTTCTTT.

The chain uses TRBV11-2 and TRBJ2-7; TRBD2 matches at 10 bases. The germline V gene encodes CDR1 SGHAT and CDR2 FQNNGV. The trim removed 0 bases at V and 4 bases at J, leaving 9 bases unmatched. This CDR3 has 17 residues. CDR3 in amino acids: CASSLESLSSGRYEQYF. The CDR3 bases are TGTGCCAGCAGCTTAGAGAGTTTGTCTAGCGGGAGATACGAGCAGTACTTC.

About this clonotype itself: At one end, the junction sequence differs from germline, possibly due to a read error. The chain carries TRBV14 and TRBJ2-5, with D uncertain. This CDR3 is 14 amino acids long. In germline, CDR1 is SGHDN, CDR2 FVKESK. CDR3 in DNA: TGTGCCAGCAGCCAACTGCACCTCCAAGATACCCAGTACTTC. Protein: CASSQLHLQDTQYF. The variable domain in full, with the rest retrieved from reference TRBV14 and TRBJ2-5, is EAGVTQFPSHSVIEKGQTVTLRCDPISGHDNLYWYRRVMGKEIKFLLHFVKESKQDESGMPNNRFLAERTGGTYSTLKVQPAELEDSGVYFCASSQLHLQDTQYFGPGTRLLVL.

In regard to this clonotype: Just one base apart from a much larger clone, this may be a read error. The rearrangement uses TRBV28 and TRBJ2-5; TRBD2 might be the D (6 bases). The J call may be faulty, since TRBJ2-1 better matches the DNA end. CDR1 and CDR2 from the germline V gene are MDHEN and SYDVKM. The CDR3 has 11 amino acids. CDR3 nucleotides: TGTGCCAGCACCTCTCGGGAGACCCAGTTCTTC. Translated: CASTSRETQFF.

Note on this clonotype: Just one base apart from a much larger clone, this may be a read error. The J gene is TRBJ2-3, the V gene TRBV19, with D tentatively TRBD1 (5 bases). Near its end, the DNA agrees better with TRBJ1-5, so the J call may be wrong. Looked up from germline, CDR1 is LNHDA and CDR2 is SQIVND (reference sequence). CDR3 length: 14 amino acids. CDR3 nucleotides: TGTGCCAGTAGTACCGGGAGTGAGACAGATACGCAGCATTTT. Protein: CASSTGSETDTQHF.

V is TRBV2 and J is TRBJ2-7; a weak D match, TRBD2 (6 bases). This CDR3 is built from 14 residues. From germline, CDR1 is SNHLY and CDR2 FYNNEI. Deletions cut 9 bases from V and 7 bases from J, with 22 bases between. The CDR3 DNA is TGTGCCAGGATCACCCGTCCTAGCGACCATGAGCAGTACTTC. It is translated as CARITRPSDHEQYF.

In regard to this clonotype: This is likely a read error, given that the CDR3 carries no conserved phenylalanine or tryptophan at its end. The DNA is left out, because the CDR3 cannot be placed on it with certainty; the CDR3 is given as TCRdb lists it. CDR3 in amino acids: CSVGTNGNFSSYEQYC. This sequence joins TRBV29-1 and TRBJ2-7; TRBD2, the D gene given by the table, was not confirmed from the DNA. The CDR3 is 16 amino acids in total, end residues counted. Germline V CDR1 and CDR2: SQVTM, ANQGSEA.

Points on this clonotype: The junction does not match germline at one end; this may be a read error. This chain links TRBV4-1 with TRBJ2-7; D may be TRBD2 (7 bases). The CDR3 extends over 14 amino acids. The V gene's germline CDR1 is MGHRA and CDR2 YSYEKL. CDR3 region: CASSQSGGGGDQYF. In DNA, the CDR3 is TGCGCCAGCAGCCAAAGCGGCGGAGGGGGGGACCAGTATTTC.

The chain is built from TRBV18 and TRBJ1-1; the D is unclear. There are 13 residues in the CDR3. In germline, CDR1 is KGHSH, CDR2 LQKENI. V lost 3 bases, J lost 3 bases, and 8 bases lay in between. CDR3 nucleotide sequence: TGTGCCAGCTCACCTATGGTGGACACTGAAGCTTTCTTT. Protein product: CASSPMVDTEAFF.

Points on this clonotype: Because it lacks the conserved phenylalanine or tryptophan at the end, this CDR3 is likely a read error. This chain joins TRBV10-1 and TRBJ1-5; D is unclear. This CDR3 spans 13 amino acids. Germline V gene sequence: CDR1 WNHNN, CDR2 SYGVQD (reference sequence). CDR3 sequence: CAGVWSGNQPQHY. DNA for the CDR3: TGTGCCGGGGTCTGGAGCGGGAATCAGCCCCAGCATTAT.

Concerning this clonotype: A read error may explain this, as a much larger clone is one base away. CDR3 DNA: TGCGCCGGCAGTTGGGGAGAGGGTAATGAGCAGTTCTTC. Protein product: CAGSWGEGNEQFF. The chain employs TRBV5-1 and TRBJ2-1; possibly TRBD2 for D (5 bases). CDR1 SGHRS and CDR2 YFSETQ come from the germline V gene. The CDR3 consists of 13 residues.

The sample holds many counts of this clonotype. The V gene is TRBV30, the J gene TRBJ2-5; 7 bases fit TRBD2. V lost 7 bases and J lost 2; bases outside the gene matches: 7. The CDR3 has 13 residues. The germline gives CDR1 GTSNPN, CDR2 SVGIG (reference sequence). The CDR3, as DNA: TGTGCCTCTAAGGGGACTAATCAAGAGACCCAGTACTTC. Its translation: CASKGTNQETQYF. Full variable domain (missing parts from reference TRBV30 and TRBJ2-5): SQTIHQWPATLVQPVGSPLSLECTVEGTSNPNLYWYRQAAGRGLQLLFYSVGIGQISSEVPQNLSASRPQDRQFILSSKKLLLSDSGFYLCASKGTNQETQYFGPGTRLLVL.

The table lists this clonotype with a count of one. The V call is TRBV5-5, the J call TRBJ2-3; D is possibly TRBD2 (5 bases). The germline gives CDR1 SGHKS, CDR2 YYEKEE (reference sequence). This CDR3 is built from 15 residues. This CDR3 is CAMSQWGERPDTQYF. The CDR3 DNA reads TGTGCGATGAGCCAGTGGGGAGAGCGGCCAGATACGCAGTATTTT.

As regards this clonotype: This likely comes from a read error, as the CDR3 has no conserved phenylalanine or tryptophan at its end. The rearrangement joins TRBV6-5 to TRBJ2-1; D is ambiguous. CDR1 and CDR2 from the germline V gene are MNHEY and SVGAGI. CDR3 size: 12 residues. CDR3 in DNA: TGTGCTAGCAGTTACGCTGGCGATGAGCAGTTCTAC. It yields the protein CASSYAGDEQFY.

A remark on this clonotype: A read error is likely, as this CDR3 ends without the conserved phenylalanine or tryptophan. The genes are TRBV29-1 and TRBJ2-1; D remains unclear. This CDR3 is 12 amino acids long. Germline CDR1 and CDR2: SQVTM and ANQGSEA. Trimming left V 6 bases short and J 5 bases short, with 11 bases between. CDR3 protein: CSVNYVDNEQFS. The CDR3 DNA reads TGCAGCGTAAATTATGTGGACAATGAGCAGTTCTCC.

Worth noting for this clonotype: This clone may be a read error of a much larger clone one base away. The J gene is TRBJ1-1, the V gene TRBV28; D possibly corresponds to TRBD1 (6 bases). CDR1 and CDR2 from the germline V gene are MDHEN and SYDVKM. This CDR3 region has 17 residues. The CDR3 loop is CASRPGQHKGHSTEALF. As DNA, the CDR3 is TGTGCCAGCAGACCCGGACAGCATAAGGGGCATAGCACTGAAGCTCTCTTT.

Turning to this clonotype: Its ends do not fully match the called genes, so a read error is possible. This chain uses TRBV6-1 with TRBJ2-7, with D maybe TRBD1 (6 bases). The CDR3 has 12 residues. Per germline, CDR1 MNHNS and CDR2 SASEGT. The CDR3 region has the DNA TGTGCAGGCAGTGAATGGGACACGGTGGTAGACTTC. It is translated as CAGSEWDTVVDF.

This clonotype has ten or more counts. This chain connects TRBV30 to TRBJ1-4; D might be TRBD1 (6 bases). Germline values: CDR1 GTSNPN, CDR2 SVGIG (reference sequence). The CDR3 loop spans 17 amino acids. Trimming cost V 5 bases and J 0 bases, with 19 bases left between them. The CDR3 loop reads CAWGSLTGSTTNEKLFF. In nucleotides, the CDR3 is TGTGCCTGGGGAAGCTTGACAGGCTCTACAACTAATGAAAAACTGTTTTTT.

This clonotype was observed many times. The chain employs TRBV30 and TRBJ1-3; TRBD1 matches at 9 bases. V lost 5 bases to trimming and J lost 2 bases; unmatched junction nucleotides: 4. CDR3 length equals 14 residues. The germline gives CDR1 GTSNPN, CDR2 SVGIG (reference sequence). The CDR3 loop is CAWQQGATGNTIYF. The CDR3 DNA sequence: TGTGCCTGGCAACAGGGGGCGACTGGAAACACCATATATTTT.

A remark on this clonotype: A read error may explain this, as a much larger clone is one base away. V and J are TRBV5-1 and TRBJ2-1, with a possible D match to TRBD2 (6 bases). The CDR3 runs to 18 residues. Germline assignment: CDR1 SGHRS and CDR2 YFSETQ. Trimming removed 0 bases from V and 8 bases from J, with 24 bases in between. CDR3 nucleotides: TGCGCCAGCAGCTTGGGTGTAGGCGGGAAGGAGTTGTGCGATGAGCAGTTCTTC. Its protein is CASSLGVGGKELCDEQFF.

On this clonotype: This may stem from a read error, because a much larger clone lies one nucleotide away. DNA for the CDR3: TGTGCCTGGGATTATTCTAACCAGTCCCAGCATTTT. Translating gives CAWDYSNQSQHF. The chain carries TRBV30 and TRBJ1-5, with D unresolved. V was cut by 5 bases and J by 11 bases, with 16 bases left in between. CDR1 GTSNPN and CDR2 SVGIG come from the germline V gene (reference sequence). The CDR3 spans 12 residues.

As concerns this clonotype: This may arise from a read error, as a much more abundant clone is one base away. The rearrangement joins TRBV2 to TRBJ2-1, with TRBD2 matching 7 bases. This CDR3 comprises 14 residues. Germline V CDR1 and CDR2: SNHLY, FYNNEI. V lost 7 bases, J lost 4 bases, and 7 bases stayed unmatched. The DNA of the CDR3 is TGTGCCAGCATGGGGGAGGGCGGGTACAATGAGCAGTTCTTC. Its protein product is CASMGEGGYNEQFF.